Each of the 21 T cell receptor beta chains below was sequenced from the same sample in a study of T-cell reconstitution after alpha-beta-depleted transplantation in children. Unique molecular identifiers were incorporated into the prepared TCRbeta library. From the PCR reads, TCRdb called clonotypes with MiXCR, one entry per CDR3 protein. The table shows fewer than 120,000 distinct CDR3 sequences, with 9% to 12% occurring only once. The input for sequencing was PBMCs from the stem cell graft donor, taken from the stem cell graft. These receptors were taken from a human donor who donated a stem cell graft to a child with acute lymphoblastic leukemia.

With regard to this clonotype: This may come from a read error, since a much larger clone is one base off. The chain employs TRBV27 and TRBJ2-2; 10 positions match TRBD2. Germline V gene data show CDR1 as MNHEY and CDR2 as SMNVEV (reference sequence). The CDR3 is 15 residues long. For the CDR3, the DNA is TGTGCCAGCAGTTTTAGCGGGGGGCTGGCCGGGGACCTGTTTTTT. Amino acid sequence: CASSFSGGLAGDLFF.

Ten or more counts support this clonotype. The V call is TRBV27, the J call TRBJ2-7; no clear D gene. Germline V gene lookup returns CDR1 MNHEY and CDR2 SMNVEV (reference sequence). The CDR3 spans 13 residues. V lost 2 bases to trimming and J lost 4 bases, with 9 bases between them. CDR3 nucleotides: TGTGCCAGCAGTTTAGGGCCGATATACGAGCAGTACTTC. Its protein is CASSLGPIYEQYF.

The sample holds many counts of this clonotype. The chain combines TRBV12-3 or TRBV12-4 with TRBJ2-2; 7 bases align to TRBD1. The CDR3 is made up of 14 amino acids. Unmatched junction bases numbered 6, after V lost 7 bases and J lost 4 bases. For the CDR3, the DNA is TGTGCCAGCACGCGCAGGGGGTCCACCGGGGAGCTGTTTTTT. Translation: CASTRRGSTGELFF.

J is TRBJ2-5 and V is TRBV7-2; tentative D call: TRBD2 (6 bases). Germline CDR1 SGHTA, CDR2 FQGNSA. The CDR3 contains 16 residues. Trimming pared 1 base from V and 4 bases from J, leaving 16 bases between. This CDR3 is CASSLGRGPGLETQYF. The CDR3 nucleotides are TGTGCCAGCAGCTTAGGGAGGGGCCCCGGGTTAGAGACCCAGTACTTC.

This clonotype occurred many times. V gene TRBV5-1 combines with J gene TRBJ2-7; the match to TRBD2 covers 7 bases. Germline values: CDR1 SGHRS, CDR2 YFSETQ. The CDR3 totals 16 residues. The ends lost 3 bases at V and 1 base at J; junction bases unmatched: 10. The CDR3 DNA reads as TGCGCCAGCAGCTCCTCGTTGGGGAGGGGTTCCTACGAGCAGTACTTC. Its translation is CASSSSLGRGSYEQYF.

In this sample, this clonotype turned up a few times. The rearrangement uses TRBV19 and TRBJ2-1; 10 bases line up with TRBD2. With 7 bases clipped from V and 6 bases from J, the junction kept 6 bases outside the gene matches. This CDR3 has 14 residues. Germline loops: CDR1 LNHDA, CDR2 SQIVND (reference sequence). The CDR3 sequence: CASISGGVSNEQFF. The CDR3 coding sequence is TGTGCCAGTATCAGCGGGGGGGTGAGCAATGAGCAGTTCTTC.

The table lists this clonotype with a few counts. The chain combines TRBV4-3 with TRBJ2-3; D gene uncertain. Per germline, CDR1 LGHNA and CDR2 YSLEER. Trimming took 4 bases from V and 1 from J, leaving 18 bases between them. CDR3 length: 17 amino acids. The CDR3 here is CASSRTLGSYGTDTQYF. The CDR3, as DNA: TGCGCCAGCAGCCGCACCCTGGGAAGCTATGGCACAGATACGCAGTATTTT.

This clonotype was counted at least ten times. This CDR3 is CATSSGSQVGLNRQYF. CDR3 DNA: TGTGCCACCAGCAGTGGTTCTCAGGTGGGGCTTAACCGTCAGTACTTC. The chain recombines TRBV15 with TRBJ2-7; TRBD1 might be the D (5 bases). Germline values: CDR1 LNHNV, CDR2 YYDKDF (reference sequence). Deletions cut 3 bases from V and 10 bases from J, with 25 bases between. The CDR3 contains 16 residues. The whole variable domain, remainder taken from reference TRBV15 and TRBJ2-7, is DAMVIQNPRYQVTQFGKPVTLSCSQTLNHNVMYWYQQKSSQAPKLLFHYYDKDFNNEADTPDNFQSRRPNTSFCFLDIRSPGLGDTAMYLCATSSGSQVGLNRQYFGPGTRLTVT.

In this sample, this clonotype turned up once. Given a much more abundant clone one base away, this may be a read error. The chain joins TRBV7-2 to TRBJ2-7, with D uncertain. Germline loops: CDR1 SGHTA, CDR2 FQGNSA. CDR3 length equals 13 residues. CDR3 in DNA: TGTGCCAGCAGCTTAACCTTCTCCTACGACCAGTACTTC. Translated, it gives CASSLTFSYDQYF.

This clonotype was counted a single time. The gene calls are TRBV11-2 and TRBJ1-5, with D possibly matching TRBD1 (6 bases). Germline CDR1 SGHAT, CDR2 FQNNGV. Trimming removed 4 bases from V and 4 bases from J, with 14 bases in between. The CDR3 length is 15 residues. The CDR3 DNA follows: TGTGCCAGCAGCTCCGGGGTGGGGGCTAATCAGCCCCAGCATTTT. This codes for CASSSGVGANQPQHF. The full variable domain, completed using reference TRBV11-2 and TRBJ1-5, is EAGVAQSPRYKIIEKRQSVAFWCNPISGHATLYWYQQILGQGPKLLIQFQNNGVVDDSQLPKDRFSAERLKGVDSTLKIQPAKLEDSAVYLCASSSGVGANQPQHFGDGTRLSIL.

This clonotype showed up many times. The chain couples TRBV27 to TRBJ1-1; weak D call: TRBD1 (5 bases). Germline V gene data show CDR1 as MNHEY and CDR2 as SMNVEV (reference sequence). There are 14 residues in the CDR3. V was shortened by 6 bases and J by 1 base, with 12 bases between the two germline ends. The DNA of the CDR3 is TGTGCCAGCAGGTTAATGGGGCCGAACACTGAAGCTTTCTTT. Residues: CASRLMGPNTEAFF.

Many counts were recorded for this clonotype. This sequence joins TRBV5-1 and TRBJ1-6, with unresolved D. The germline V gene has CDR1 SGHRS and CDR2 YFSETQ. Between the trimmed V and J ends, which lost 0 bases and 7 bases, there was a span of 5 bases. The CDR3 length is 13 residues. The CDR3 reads CASSLAGNSPLHF. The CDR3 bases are TGCGCCAGCAGCTTGGCTGGAAATTCACCCCTCCACTTT.

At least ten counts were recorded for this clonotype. The chain's CDR3 is CASRGPNYGYTF. CDR3 DNA: TGTGCCAGCAGGGGTCCCAACTATGGCTACACCTTC. V usage is TRBV27 and J usage is TRBJ1-2; no definite D call. This CDR3 spans 12 amino acids. Deletions cut 6 bases from V and 2 bases from J, with 7 bases between. The germline gives CDR1 MNHEY, CDR2 SMNVEV (reference sequence).

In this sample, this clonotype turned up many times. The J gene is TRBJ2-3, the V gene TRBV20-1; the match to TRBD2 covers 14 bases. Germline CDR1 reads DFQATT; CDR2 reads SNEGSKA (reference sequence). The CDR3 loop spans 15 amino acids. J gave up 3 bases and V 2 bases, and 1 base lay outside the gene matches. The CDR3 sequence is CSARRTSGRTDTQYF. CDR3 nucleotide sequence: TGCAGTGCTAGAAGGACTAGCGGGAGGACAGATACGCAGTATTTT.

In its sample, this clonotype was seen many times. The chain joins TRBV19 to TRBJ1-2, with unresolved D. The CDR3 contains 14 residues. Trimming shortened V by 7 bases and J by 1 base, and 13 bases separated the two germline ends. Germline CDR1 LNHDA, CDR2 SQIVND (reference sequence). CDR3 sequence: CASTIGGYNYGYTF. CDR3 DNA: TGTGCCAGTACCATCGGAGGGTATAACTATGGCTACACCTTC.

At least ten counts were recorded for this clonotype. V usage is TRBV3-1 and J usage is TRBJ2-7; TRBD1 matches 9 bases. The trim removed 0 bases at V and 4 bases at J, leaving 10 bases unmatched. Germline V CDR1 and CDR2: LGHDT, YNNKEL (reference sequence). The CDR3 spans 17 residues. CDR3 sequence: CASSQDSREQGAYEQYF. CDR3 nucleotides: TGTGCCAGCAGCCAAGATTCTAGGGAACAGGGGGCGTACGAGCAGTACTTC.

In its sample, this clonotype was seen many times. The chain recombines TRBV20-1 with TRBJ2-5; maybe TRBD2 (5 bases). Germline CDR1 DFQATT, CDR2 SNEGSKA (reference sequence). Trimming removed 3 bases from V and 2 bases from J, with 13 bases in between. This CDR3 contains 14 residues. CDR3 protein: CSARKLDPQETQYF. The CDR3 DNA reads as TGCAGTGCTAGGAAACTAGACCCTCAAGAGACCCAGTACTTC.

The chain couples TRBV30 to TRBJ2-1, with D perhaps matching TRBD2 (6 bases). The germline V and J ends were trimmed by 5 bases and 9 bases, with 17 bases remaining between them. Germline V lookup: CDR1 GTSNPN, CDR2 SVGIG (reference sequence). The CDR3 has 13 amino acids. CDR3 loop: CAWGDSEVSEQFF. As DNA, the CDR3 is TGTGCCTGGGGGGACTCCGAGGTTAGTGAGCAGTTCTTC.

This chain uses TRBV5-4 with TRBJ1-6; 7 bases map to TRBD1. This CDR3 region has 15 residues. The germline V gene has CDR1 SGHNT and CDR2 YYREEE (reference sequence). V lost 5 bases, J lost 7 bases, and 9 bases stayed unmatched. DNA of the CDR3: TGTGCCAGCAGTTTGAGACAGGGCCCGAATTCACCCCTCCACTTT. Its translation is CASSLRQGPNSPLHF.

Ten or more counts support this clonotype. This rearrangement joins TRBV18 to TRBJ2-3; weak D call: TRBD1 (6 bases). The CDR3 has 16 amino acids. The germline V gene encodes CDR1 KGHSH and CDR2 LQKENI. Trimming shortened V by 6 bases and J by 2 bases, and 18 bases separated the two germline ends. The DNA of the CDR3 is TGTGCCAGCTCGCTACAGGGTGCTGGCCCCACAGATACGCAGTATTTT. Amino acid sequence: CASSLQGAGPTDTQYF.

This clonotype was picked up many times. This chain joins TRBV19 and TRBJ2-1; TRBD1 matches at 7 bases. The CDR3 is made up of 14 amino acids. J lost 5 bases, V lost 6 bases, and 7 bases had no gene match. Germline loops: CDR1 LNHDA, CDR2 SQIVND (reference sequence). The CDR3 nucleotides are TGTGCCAGTAGCCAGAGACAGGGAAACAATGAGCAGTTCTTC. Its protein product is CASSQRQGNNEQFF. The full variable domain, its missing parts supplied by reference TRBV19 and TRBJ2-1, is DGGITQSPKYLFRKEGQNVTLSCEQNLNHDAMYWYRQDPGQGLRLIYYSQIVNDFQKGDIAEGYSVSREKKESFPLTVTSAQKNPTAFYLCASSQRQGNNEQFFGPGTRLTVL.